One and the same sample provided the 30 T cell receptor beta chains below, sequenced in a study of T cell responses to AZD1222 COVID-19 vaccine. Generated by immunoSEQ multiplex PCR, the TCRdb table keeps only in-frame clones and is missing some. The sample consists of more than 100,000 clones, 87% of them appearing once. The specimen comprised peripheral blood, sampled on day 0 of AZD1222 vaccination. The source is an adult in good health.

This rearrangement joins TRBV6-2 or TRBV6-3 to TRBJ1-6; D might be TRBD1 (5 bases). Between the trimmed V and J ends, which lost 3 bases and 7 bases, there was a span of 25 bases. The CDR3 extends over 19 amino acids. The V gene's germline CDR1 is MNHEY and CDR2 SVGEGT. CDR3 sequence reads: CASSYSPPTAYPINSPLHF. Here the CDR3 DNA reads TGTGCCAGCAGTTATTCCCCGCCGACAGCGTACCCTATAAATTCACCCCTCCACTTT.

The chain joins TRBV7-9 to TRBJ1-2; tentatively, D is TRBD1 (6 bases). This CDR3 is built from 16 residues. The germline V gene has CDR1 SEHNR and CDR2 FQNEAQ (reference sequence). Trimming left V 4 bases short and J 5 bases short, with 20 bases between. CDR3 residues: CASSSPWTALSYGYTF. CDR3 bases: TGTGCCAGCAGCTCCCCGTGGACAGCTTTGAGTTATGGCTACACCTTC.

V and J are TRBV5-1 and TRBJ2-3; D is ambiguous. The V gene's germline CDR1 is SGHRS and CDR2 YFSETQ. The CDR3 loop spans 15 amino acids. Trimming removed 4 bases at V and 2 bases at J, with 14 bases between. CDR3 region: CASSPSRILTDTQYF. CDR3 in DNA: TGCGCCAGCAGCCCTTCCCGGATACTCACAGATACGCAGTATTTT.

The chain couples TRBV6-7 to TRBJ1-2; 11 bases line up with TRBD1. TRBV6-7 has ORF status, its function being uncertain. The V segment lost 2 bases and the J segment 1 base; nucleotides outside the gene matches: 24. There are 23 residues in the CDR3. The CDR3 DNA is TGTGCCAGCAGTTACAGGGGAGCTAAACCGGGACAGGGGGAGTCCAACATTAACTATGGCTACACCTTC. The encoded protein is CASSYRGAKPGQGESNINYGYTF.

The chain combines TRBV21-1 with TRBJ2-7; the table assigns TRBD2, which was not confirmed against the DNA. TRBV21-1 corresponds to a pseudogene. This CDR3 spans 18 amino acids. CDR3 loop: CASSAPRTTSGGTYEQYF. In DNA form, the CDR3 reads TGTGCCAGCAGCGCCCCCAGGACGACTAGCGGGGGGACCTACGAGCAGTACTTC.

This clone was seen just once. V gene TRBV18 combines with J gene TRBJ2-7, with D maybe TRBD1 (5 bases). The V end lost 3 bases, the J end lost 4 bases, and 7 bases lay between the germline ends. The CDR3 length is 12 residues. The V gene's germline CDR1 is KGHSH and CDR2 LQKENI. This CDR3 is CASSPNRYEQYF. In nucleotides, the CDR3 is TGTGCCAGCTCACCCAACAGGTACGAGCAGTACTTC.

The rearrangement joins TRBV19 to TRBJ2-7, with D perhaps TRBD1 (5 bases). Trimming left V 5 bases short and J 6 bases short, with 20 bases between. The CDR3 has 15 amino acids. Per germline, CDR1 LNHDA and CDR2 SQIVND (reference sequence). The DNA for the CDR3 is TGTGCCAGTAGTCCGCGGCTGGGGCCGAATGGCGAGCAGTACTTC. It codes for CASSPRLGPNGEQYF. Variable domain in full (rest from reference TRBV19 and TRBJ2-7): DGGITQSPKYLFRKEGQNVTLSCEQNLNHDAMYWYRQDPGQGLRLIYYSQIVNDFQKGDIAEGYSVSREKKESFPLTVTSAQKNPTAFYLCASSPRLGPNGEQYFGPGTRLTVT.

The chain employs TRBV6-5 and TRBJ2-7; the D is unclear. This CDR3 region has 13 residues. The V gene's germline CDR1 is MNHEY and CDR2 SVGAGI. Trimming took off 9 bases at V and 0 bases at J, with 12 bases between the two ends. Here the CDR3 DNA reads TGTGCCAGAAAATTAGGAAGCTCCTACGAGCAGTACTTC. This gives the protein CARKLGSSYEQYF.

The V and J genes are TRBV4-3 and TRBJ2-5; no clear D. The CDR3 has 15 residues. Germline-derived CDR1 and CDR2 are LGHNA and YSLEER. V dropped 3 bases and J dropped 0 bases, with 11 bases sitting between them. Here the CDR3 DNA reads TGCGCCAGCAGCCAGACCGGCACGGACCAAGAGACCCAGTACTTC. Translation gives CASSQTGTDQETQYF.

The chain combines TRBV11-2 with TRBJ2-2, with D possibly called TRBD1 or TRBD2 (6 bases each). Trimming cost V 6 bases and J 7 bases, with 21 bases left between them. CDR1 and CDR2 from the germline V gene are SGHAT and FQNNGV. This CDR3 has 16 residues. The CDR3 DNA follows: TGTGCCAGCAGGACCCCGCGACGGGGGCAAATCGGGGAGCTGTTTTTT. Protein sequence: CASRTPRRGQIGELFF. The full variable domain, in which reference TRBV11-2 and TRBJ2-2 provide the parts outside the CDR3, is EAGVAQSPRYKIIEKRQSVAFWCNPISGHATLYWYQQILGQGPKLLIQFQNNGVVDDSQLPKDRFSAERLKGVDSTLKIQPAKLEDSAVYLCASRTPRRGQIGELFFGEGSRLTVL.

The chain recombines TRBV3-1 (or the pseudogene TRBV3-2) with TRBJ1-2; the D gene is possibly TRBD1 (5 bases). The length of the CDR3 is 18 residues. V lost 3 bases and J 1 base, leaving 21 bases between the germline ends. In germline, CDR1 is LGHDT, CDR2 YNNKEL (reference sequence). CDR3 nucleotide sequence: TGTGCCAGCAGCCACCACGTTGCCGGGGCGAGCCTTAACTATGGCTACACCTTC. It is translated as CASSHHVAGASLNYGYTF.

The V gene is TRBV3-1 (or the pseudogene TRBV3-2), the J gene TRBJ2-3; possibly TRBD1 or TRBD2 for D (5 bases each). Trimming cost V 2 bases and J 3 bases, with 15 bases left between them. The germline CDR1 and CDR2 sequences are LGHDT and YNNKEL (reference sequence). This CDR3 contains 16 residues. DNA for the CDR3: TGTGCCAGCAGCCAAACCGGGACCTCGGGGACAGATACGCAGTATTTT. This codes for CASSQTGTSGTDTQYF.

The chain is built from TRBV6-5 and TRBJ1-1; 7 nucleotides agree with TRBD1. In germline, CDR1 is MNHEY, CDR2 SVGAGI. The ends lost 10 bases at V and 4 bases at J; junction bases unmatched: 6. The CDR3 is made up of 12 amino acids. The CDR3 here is CATDRASTEAFF. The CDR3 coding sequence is TGTGCCACAGACAGGGCTAGCACTGAAGCTTTCTTT.

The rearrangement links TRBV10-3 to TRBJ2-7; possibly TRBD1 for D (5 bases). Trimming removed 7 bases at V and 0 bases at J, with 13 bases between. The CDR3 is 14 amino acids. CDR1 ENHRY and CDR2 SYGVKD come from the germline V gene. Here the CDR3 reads CAIKGAQDSYEQYF. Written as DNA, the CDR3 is TGTGCCATCAAAGGGGCGCAGGACTCCTACGAGCAGTACTTC.

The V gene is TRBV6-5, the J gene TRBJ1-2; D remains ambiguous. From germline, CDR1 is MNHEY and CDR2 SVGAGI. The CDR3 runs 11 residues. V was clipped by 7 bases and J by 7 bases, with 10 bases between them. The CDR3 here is CASTGVGGYTF. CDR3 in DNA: TGTGCCAGCACCGGGGTTGGTGGCTACACCTTC.

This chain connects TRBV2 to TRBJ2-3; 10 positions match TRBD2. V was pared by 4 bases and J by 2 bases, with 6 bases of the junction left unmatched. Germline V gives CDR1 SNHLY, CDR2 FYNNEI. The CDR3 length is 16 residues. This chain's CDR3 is CASSGASGGPTDTQYF. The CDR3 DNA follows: TGTGCCAGCAGTGGGGCTAGCGGGGGACCCACAGATACGCAGTATTTT.

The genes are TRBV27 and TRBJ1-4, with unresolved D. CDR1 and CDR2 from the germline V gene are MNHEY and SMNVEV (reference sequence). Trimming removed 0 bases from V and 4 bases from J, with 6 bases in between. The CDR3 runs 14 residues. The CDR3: CASSLSGLNEKLFF. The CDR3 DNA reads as TGTGCCAGCAGTTTATCCGGACTTAATGAAAAACTGTTTTTT.

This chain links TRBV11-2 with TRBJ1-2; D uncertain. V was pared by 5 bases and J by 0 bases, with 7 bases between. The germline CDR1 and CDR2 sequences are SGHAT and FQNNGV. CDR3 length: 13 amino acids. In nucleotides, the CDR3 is TGTGCCAGCAGCACACAGTCTAACTATGGCTACACCTTC. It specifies CASSTQSNYGYTF.

The CDR3 bases are TGTGCCAGCAGCAAACGGGAGTGGGACACTGAAGCTTTCTTT. Translation: CASSKREWDTEAFF. The chain links TRBV21-1 to TRBJ1-1. TRBV21-1 is marked as a pseudogene. This CDR3 is built from 14 residues.

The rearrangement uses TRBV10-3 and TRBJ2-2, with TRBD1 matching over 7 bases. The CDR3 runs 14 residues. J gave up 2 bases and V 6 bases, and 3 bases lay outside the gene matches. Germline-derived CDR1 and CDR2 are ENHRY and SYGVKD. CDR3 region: CAIRRTGNTGELFF. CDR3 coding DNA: TGTGCCATCAGACGGACAGGAAACACCGGGGAGCTGTTTTTT.

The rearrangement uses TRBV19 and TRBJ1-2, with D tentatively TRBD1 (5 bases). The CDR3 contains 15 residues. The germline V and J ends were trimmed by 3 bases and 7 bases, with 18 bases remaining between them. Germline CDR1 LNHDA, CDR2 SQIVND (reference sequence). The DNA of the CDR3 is TGTGCCAGTAGTATCCGGGACCCCTCGGGCGCTGGCTACACCTTC. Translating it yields CASSIRDPSGAGYTF.

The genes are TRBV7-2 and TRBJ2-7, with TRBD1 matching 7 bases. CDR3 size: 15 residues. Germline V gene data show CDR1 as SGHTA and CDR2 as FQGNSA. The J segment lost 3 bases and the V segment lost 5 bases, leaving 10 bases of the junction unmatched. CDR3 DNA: TGTGCCAGCAGCCAGGACAGGCGCGATGTCTACGAGCAGTACTTC. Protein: CASSQDRRDVYEQYF.

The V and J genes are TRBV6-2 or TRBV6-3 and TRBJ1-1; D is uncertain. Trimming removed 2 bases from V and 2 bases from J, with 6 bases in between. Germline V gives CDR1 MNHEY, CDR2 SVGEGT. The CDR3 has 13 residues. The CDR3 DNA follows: TGTGCCAGCAGTTACCGGGGAAACACTGAAGCTTTCTTT. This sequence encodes CASSYRGNTEAFF.

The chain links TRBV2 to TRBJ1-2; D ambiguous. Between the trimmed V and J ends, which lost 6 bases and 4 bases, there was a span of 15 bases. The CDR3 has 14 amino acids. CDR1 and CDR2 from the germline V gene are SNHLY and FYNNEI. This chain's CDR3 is CASSPGQALYGYTF. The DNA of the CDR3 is TGTGCCAGCAGCCCCGGGCAGGCCCTCTATGGCTACACCTTC.

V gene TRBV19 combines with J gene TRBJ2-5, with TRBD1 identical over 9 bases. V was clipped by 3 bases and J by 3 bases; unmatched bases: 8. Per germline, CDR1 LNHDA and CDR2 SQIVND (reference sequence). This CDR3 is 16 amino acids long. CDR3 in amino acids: CASSIHGTGIKETQYF. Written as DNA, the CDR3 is TGTGCCAGTAGTATTCACGGGACAGGGATCAAAGAGACCCAGTACTTC.

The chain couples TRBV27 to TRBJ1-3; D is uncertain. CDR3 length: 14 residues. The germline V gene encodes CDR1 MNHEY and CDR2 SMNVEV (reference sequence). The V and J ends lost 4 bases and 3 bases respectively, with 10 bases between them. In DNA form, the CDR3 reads TGTGCCAGCAGTTCGTGGGGTATTGGAAACACCATATATTTT. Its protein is CASSSWGIGNTIYF.

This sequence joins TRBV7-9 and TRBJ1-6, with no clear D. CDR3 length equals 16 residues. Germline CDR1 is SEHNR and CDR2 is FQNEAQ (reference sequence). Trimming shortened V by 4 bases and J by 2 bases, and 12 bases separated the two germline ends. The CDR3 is CASSSILGTYNSPLHF. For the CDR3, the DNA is TGTGCCAGCAGCTCCATCCTTGGGACCTATAATTCACCCCTCCACTTT.

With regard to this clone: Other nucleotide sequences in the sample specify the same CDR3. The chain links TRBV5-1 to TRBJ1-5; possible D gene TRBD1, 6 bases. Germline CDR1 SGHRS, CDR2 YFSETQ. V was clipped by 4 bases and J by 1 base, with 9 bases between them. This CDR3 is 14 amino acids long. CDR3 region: CASSPGQSNQPQHF. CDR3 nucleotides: TGCGCCAGCAGCCCCGGACAGAGCAATCAGCCCCAGCATTTT.

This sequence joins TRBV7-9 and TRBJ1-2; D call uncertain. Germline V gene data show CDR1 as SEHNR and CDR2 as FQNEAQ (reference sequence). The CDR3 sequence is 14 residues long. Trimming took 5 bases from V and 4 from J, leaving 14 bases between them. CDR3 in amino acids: CASSDKVGFYGYTF. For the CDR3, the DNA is TGTGCCAGCAGCGACAAGGTCGGATTCTATGGCTACACCTTC.

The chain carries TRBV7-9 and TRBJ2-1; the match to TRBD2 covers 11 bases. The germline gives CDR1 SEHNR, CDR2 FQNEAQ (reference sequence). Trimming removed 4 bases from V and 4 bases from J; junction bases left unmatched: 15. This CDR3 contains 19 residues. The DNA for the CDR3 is TGTGCCAGCAGCTCCCTACCCTCACTAGCGGGGGACCAATACAATGAGCAGTTCTTC. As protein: CASSSLPSLAGDQYNEQFF.